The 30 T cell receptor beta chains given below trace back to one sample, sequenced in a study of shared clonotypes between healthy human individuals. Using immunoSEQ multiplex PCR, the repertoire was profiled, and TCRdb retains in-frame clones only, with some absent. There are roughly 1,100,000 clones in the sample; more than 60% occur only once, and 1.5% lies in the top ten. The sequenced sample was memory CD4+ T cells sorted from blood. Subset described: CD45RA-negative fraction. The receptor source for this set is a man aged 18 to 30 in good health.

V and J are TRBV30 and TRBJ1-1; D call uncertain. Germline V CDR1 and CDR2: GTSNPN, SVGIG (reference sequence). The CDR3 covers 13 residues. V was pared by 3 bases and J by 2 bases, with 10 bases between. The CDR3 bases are TGTGCCTGGAGGCGACGGGGTAACACTGAAGCTTTCTTT. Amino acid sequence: CAWRRRGNTEAFF.

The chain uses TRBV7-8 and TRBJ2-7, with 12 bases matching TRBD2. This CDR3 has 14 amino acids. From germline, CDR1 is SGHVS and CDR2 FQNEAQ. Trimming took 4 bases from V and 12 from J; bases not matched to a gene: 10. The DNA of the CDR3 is TGTGCCAGCAGCTCTAGCGGGAGGGCCAGTAGGCCGTACTTC. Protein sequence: CASSSSGRASRPYF. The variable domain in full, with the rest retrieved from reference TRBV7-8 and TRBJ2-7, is GAGVSQSPRYKVAKRGQDVALRCDPISGHVSLFWYQQALGQGPEFLTYFQNEAQLDKSGLPSDRFFAERPEGSVSTLKIQRTQQEDSAVYLCASSSSGRASRPYFGPGTRLTVT.

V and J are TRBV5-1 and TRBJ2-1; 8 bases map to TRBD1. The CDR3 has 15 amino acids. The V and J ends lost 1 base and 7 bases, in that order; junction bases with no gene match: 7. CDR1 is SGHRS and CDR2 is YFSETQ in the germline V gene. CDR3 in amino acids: CASSLLGQGRNEQFF. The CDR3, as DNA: TGCGCCAGCAGCTTGTTAGGACAGGGTAGGAATGAGCAGTTCTTC.

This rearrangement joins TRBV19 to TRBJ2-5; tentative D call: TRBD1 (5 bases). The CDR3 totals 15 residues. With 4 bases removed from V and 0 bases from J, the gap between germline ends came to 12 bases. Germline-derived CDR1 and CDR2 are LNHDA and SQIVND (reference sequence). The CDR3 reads CASSKGQGNQETQYF. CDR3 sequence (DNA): TGTGCCAGTAGTAAGGGGCAGGGCAACCAAGAGACCCAGTACTTC.

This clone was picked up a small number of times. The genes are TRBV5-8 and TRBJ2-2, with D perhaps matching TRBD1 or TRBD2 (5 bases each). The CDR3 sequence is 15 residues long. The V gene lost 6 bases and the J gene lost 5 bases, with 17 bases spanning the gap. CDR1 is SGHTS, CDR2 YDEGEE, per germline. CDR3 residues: CASIPGRQRTGELFF. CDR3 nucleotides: TGTGCCAGCATTCCGGGACGCCAGAGGACCGGGGAGCTGTTTTTT.

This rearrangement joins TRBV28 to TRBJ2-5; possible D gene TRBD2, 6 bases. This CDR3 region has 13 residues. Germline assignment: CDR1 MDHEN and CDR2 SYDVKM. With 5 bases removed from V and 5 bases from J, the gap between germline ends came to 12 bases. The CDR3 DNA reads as TGTGCCAGCAGTAAGGCGGGGCGGGAGACCCAGTACTTC. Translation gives CASSKAGRETQYF.

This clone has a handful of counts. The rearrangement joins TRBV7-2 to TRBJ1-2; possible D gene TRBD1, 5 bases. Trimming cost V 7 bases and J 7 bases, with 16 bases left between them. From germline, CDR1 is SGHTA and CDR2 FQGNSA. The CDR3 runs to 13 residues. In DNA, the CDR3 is TGTGCCAGCACCGCAGTGCAGGGCGGTGGCTACACCTTC. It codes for CASTAVQGGGYTF. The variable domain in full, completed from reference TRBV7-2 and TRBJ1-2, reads GAGVSQSPSNKVTEKGKDVELRCDPISGHTALYWYRQSLGQGLEFLIYFQGNSAPDKSGLPSDRFSAERTGGSVSTLTIQRTQQEDSAVYLCASTAVQGGGYTFGSGTRLTVV.

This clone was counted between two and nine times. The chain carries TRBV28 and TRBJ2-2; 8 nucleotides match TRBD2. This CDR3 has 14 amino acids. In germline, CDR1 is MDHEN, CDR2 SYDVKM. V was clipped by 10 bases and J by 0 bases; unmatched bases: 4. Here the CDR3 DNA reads TGTGCCACCTCGGGGGGGGCGAACACCGGGGAGCTGTTTTTT. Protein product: CATSGGANTGELFF.

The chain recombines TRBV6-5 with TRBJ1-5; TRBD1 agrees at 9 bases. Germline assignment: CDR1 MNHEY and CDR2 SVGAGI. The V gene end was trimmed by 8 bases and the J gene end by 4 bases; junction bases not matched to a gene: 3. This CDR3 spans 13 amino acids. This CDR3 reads CASGDRANQPQHF. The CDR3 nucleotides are TGTGCCAGCGGGGACAGGGCTAATCAGCCCCAGCATTTT.

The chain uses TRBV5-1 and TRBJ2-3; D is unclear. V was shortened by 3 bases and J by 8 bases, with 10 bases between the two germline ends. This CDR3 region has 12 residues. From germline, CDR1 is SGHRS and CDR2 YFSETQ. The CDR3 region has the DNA TGCGCCAGCAGCTCCGACTTGAGTACGCAGTATTTT. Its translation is CASSSDLSTQYF.

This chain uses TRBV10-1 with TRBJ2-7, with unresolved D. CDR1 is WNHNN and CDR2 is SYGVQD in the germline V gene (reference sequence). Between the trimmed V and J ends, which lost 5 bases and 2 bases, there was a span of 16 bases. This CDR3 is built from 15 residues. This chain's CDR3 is CASSPEVRPPYEQYF. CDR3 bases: TGCGCCAGCAGTCCCGAAGTGAGACCCCCCTACGAGCAGTACTTC.

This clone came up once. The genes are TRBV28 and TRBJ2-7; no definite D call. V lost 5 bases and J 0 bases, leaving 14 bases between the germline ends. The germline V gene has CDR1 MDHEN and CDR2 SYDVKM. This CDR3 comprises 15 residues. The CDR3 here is CASSETASFSYEQYF. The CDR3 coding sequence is TGTGCCAGCAGTGAAACAGCCTCGTTCTCCTACGAGCAGTACTTC.

CDR3 bases: TGTGCCAGCAGCTTAGAAGACAGGGGGGGAAGAGAGACCCAGTACTTC. As protein: CASSLEDRGGRETQYF. This rearrangement joins TRBV7-9 to TRBJ2-5; 9 bases fit TRBD1. Trimming removed 1 base from V and 4 bases from J; junction bases left unmatched: 7. This CDR3 is built from 16 residues. Germline CDR1 reads SEHNR; CDR2 reads FQNEAQ (reference sequence).

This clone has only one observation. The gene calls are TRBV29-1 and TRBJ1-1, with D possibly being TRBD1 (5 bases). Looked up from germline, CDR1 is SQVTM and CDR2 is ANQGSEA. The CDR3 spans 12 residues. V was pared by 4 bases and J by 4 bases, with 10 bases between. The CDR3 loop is CSVGSGGTEAFF. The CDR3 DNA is TGCAGCGTTGGATCGGGGGGCACTGAAGCTTTCTTT.

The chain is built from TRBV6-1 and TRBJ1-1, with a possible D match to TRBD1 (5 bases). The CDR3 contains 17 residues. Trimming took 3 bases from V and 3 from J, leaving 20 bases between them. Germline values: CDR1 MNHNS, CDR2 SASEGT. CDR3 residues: CASSEGGLLGSDTEAFF. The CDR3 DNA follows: TGTGCCAGCAGTGAGGGGGGACTCCTAGGCTCAGACACTGAAGCTTTCTTT.

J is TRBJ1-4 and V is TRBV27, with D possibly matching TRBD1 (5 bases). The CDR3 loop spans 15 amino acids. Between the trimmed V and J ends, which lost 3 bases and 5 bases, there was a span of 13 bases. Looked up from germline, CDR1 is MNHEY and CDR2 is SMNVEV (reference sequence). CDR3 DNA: TGTGCCAGCAGTTTGTGGCAGGGTGGAAATGAAAAACTGTTTTTT. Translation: CASSLWQGGNEKLFF.

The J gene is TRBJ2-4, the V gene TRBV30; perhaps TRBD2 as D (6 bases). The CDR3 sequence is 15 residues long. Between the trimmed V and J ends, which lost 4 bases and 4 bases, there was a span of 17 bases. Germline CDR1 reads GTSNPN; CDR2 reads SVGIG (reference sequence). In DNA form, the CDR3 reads TGTGCCTGGAAGCCTTCCGGGACTCAGAAAAACATTCAGTACTTC. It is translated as CAWKPSGTQKNIQYF.

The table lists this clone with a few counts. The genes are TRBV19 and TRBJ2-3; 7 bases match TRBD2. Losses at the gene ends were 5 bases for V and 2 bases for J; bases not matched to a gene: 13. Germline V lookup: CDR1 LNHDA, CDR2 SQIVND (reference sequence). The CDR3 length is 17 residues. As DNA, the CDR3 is TGTGCCAGTAGTCTCCGGGGGACGGGAGGTATCACAGATACGCAGTATTTT. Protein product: CASSLRGTGGITDTQYF.

Here the CDR3 reads CASSLGGSGSLETQYF. CDR3 in DNA: TGTGCCAGCAGCTTGGGTGGTAGCGGGAGCTTAGAGACCCAGTACTTC. The chain is built from TRBV5-4 and TRBJ2-5; 9 bases align to TRBD2. Germline CDR1 reads SGHNT; CDR2 reads YYREEE (reference sequence). J was trimmed by 4 bases and V by 0 bases; bases with no gene match: 7. The CDR3 consists of 16 residues.

The chain's CDR3 is CASRGDGYTDTQYF. As DNA, the CDR3 is TGTGCCAGCCGAGGGGACGGATACACAGATACGCAGTATTTT. This rearrangement joins TRBV2 to TRBJ2-3, with D perhaps assigned TRBD1 or TRBD2 (5 bases each). Germline V lookup: CDR1 SNHLY, CDR2 FYNNEI. The V gene lost 8 bases and the J gene lost 2 bases, with 14 bases spanning the gap. This CDR3 region has 14 residues.

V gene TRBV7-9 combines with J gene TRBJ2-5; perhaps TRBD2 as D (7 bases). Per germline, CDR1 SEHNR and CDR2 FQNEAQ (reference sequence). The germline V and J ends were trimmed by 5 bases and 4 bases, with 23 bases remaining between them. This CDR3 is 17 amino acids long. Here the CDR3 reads CASSRSGGVQGTETQYF. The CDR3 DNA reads TGTGCCAGCAGCCGGAGTGGGGGGGTACAGGGTACAGAGACCCAGTACTTC.

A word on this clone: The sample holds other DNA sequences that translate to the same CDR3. The CDR3, as DNA: TGTGCCAGCAGCGGTCAGGGGGCAAACACCGGGGAGCTGTTTTTT. It translates to CASSGQGANTGELFF. The chain carries TRBV11-3 and TRBJ2-2; 8 bases match TRBD1. Germline CDR1 and CDR2: SGHNT and YENEEA. J gave up 2 bases and V 5 bases, and 4 bases lay outside the gene matches. There are 15 residues in the CDR3.

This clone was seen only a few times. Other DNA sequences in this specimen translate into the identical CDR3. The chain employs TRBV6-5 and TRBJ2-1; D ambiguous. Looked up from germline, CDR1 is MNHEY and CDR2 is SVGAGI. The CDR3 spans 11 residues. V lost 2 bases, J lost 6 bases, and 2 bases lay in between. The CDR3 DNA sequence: TGTGCCAGCAGTTACGGCAATGAGCAGTTCTTC. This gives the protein CASSYGNEQFF.

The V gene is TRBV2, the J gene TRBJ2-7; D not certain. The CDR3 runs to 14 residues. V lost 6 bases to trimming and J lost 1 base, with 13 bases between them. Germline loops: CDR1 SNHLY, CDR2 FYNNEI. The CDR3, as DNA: TGTGCCAGCAGATATGACCCTTCTTCCTACGAGCAGTACTTC. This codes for CASRYDPSSYEQYF.

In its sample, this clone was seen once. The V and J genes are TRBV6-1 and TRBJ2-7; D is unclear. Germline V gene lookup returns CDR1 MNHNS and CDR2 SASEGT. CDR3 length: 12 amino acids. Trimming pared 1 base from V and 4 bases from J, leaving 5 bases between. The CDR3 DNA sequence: TGTGCCAGCAGTGAAGGTCGTTACGAGCAGTACTTC. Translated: CASSEGRYEQYF.

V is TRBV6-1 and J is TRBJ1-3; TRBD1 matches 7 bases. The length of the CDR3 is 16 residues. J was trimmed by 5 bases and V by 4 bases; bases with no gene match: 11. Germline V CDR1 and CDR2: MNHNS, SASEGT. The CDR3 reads CASSVGPGGTRNTIYF. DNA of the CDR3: TGTGCCAGCAGTGTTGGGCCAGGGGGTACGAGAAACACCATATATTTT.

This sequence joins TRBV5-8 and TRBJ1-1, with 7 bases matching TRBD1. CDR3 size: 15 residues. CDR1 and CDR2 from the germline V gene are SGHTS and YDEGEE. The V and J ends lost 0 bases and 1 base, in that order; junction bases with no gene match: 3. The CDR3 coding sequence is TGTGCCAGCAGCTTGGGTAGACAGGGGAACACTGAAGCTTTCTTT. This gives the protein CASSLGRQGNTEAFF.

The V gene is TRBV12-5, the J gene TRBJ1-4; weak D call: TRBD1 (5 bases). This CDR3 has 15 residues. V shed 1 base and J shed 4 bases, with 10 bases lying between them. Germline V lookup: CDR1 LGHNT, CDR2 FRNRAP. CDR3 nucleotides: TGTGCTAGTGGTTTGGGACAGCTCCTTAATGAAAAACTGTTTTTT. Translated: CASGLGQLLNEKLFF.

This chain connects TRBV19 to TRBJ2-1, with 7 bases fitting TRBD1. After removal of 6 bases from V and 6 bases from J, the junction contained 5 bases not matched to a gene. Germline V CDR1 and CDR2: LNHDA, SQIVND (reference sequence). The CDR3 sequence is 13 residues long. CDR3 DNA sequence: TGTGCCAGTAGCGGACAGGATCTCAATGAGCAGTTCTTC. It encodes CASSGQDLNEQFF.

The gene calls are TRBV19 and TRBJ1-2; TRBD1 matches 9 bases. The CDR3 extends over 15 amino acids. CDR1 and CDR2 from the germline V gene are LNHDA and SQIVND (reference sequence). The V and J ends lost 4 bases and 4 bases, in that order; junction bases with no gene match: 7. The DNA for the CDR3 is TGTGCCAGTAGTACCGGACAGGGGTACGGCTATGGCTACACCTTC. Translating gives CASSTGQGYGYGYTF. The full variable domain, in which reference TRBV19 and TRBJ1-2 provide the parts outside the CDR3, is DGGITQSPKYLFRKEGQNVTLSCEQNLNHDAMYWYRQDPGQGLRLIYYSQIVNDFQKGDIAEGYSVSREKKESFPLTVTSAQKNPTAFYLCASSTGQGYGYGYTFGSGTRLTVV.